The T cell receptor beta chain described here comes from a study of metastatic and nonmetastatic thyroid tumors. MiXCR was used by TCRdb to re-call the PCR reads. Of 25,000 to 30,000 clones in the sample, 3.5% to 4.5% were seen once. This clone came up a few times. CDR3 length equals 20 residues. V was clipped by 3 bases and J by 5 bases; unmatched bases: 13. The germline V gene has CDR1 MNHEY and CDR2 SVGEGT. Each patient went into thyroid surgery without having received any treatment. Sequencing was carried out using blood. This chain links TRBV6-2 or TRBV6-3 with TRBJ2-2; 15 positions match TRBD2. This clonotype originated in a male donor with papillary thyroid cancer or a benign thyroid nodule (not recorded which). Some clones in this sample may be carry-over from other donors' samples. CDR3 nucleotide sequence: TGTGCCAGCAGTTATTTTTGGCGGACTAGCGGGAGGGCCAAGACCGGGGAGCTGTTTTTT. Its protein is CASSYFWRTSGRAKTGELFF.